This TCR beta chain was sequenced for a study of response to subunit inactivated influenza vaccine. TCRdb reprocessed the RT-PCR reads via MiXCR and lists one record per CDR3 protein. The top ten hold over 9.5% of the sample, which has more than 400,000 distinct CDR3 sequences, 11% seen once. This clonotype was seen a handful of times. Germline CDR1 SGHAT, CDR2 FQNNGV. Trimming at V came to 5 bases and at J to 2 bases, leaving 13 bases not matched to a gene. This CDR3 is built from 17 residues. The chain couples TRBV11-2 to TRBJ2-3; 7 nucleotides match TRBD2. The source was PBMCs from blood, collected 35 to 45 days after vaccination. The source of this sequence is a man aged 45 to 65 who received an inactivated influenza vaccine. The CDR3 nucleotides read TGTGCCAGCAGCACTAGATCTGGGCGGGGGTTCACAGATACGCAGTATTTT. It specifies CASSTRSGRGFTDTQYF. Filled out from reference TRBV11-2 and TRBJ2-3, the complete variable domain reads EAGVAQSPRYKIIEKRQSVAFWCNPISGHATLYWYQQILGQGPKLLIQFQNNGVVDDSQLPKDRFSAERLKGVDSTLKIQPAKLEDSAVYLCASSTRSGRGFTDTQYFGPGTRLTVL.